Below are 22 T cell receptor beta chains sequenced from a single sample in a study of T cell responses to AZD1222 COVID-19 vaccine. Repertoires were generated with immunoSEQ multiplex PCR, while TCRdb's copy carries only in-frame clones and drops some. Of 140,000 to 150,000 clones in the sample, more than 90% were seen once. The sequenced sample was peripheral blood, obtained on day 0 of AZD1222 vaccination. The receptor source for this set is an adult in good health.

This clone was observed once. This same CDR3 is encoded by further DNA sequences in the sample. This chain connects TRBV27 to TRBJ1-5, with D uncertain. V lost 6 bases to trimming and J lost 0 bases, with 6 bases between them. The germline V gene encodes CDR1 MNHEY and CDR2 SMNVEV (reference sequence). The CDR3 spans 13 residues. In nucleotides, the CDR3 is TGTGCCAGCAGACTCTATAGCAATCAGCCCCAGCATTTT. Protein product: CASRLYSNQPQHF.

The chain recombines TRBV5-1 with TRBJ2-7; 7 bases map to TRBD1. The V and J ends lost 4 bases and 0 bases, in that order; junction bases with no gene match: 13. Germline CDR1 reads SGHRS; CDR2 reads YFSETQ. The CDR3 length is 17 residues. The CDR3 nucleotides are TGCGCCAGCAGCACCTCCCACTCGACAGGGATCTCCTACGAGCAGTACTTC. Encoded protein: CASSTSHSTGISYEQYF.

The chain has TRBV27 and TRBJ1-2; 7 bases agree with TRBD1. The CDR3 has 14 residues. The V gene's germline CDR1 is MNHEY and CDR2 SMNVEV (reference sequence). Trimming cost V 6 bases and J 10 bases; bases outside gene matches: 14. This chain's CDR3 is CASSRGQSLRDYTF. The CDR3 DNA reads as TGTGCCAGCAGCCGGGGACAGTCCTTACGCGACTACACCTTC.

The genes are TRBV5-4 and TRBJ2-2; 12 bases agree with TRBD2. The CDR3 covers 16 residues. Germline lookup yields CDR1 SGHNT and CDR2 YYREEE (reference sequence). V dropped 3 bases and J dropped 3; count of bases not matched to a gene: 3. The CDR3 region has the DNA TGTGCCAGCAGCTGGACTAGCGGGACTGACACCGGGGAGCTGTTTTTT. Protein: CASSWTSGTDTGELFF.

The V call is TRBV6-5, the J call TRBJ1-6; the D is unclear. V dropped 0 bases and J dropped 4 bases, with 7 bases sitting between them. The CDR3 spans 15 residues. Germline CDR1 and CDR2: MNHEY and SVGAGI. This chain's CDR3 is CASSYSGLYNSPLHF. CDR3 nucleotide sequence: TGTGCCAGCAGTTACTCTGGGCTGTATAATTCACCCCTCCACTTT.

The V and J genes are TRBV11-2 and TRBJ1-4; D may be TRBD1 (5 bases). Germline CDR1 reads SGHAT; CDR2 reads FQNNGV. Deletions cut 5 bases from V and 8 bases from J, with 15 bases between. The CDR3 has 14 residues. CDR3 protein: CASSQGPLREKLFF. As DNA, the CDR3 is TGTGCCAGCAGCCAGGGCCCTCTTCGGGAAAAACTGTTTTTT.

The chain couples TRBV2 to TRBJ1-4; unclear D gene. This CDR3 region has 13 residues. Germline lookup yields CDR1 SNHLY and CDR2 FYNNEI. The germline V and J ends were trimmed by 7 bases and 3 bases, with 9 bases remaining between them. CDR3 sequence reads: CASTRWSNEKLFF. The CDR3 coding sequence is TGTGCCAGCACCCGATGGTCTAATGAAAAACTGTTTTTT.

In its sample, this clone was seen once. This chain joins TRBV4-1 and TRBJ1-4, with TRBD1 matching over 11 bases. V shed 0 bases and J 14 bases; nucleotides not matched to a gene: 8. From germline, CDR1 is MGHRA and CDR2 YSYEKL. This CDR3 has 15 residues. This CDR3 reads CASSQDSKDRGRLFF. Written as DNA, the CDR3 is TGCGCCAGCAGCCAAGATAGTAAGGACAGGGGGCGGCTGTTTTTT.

Only one count was recorded for this clone. This rearrangement joins TRBV5-1 to TRBJ2-3, with TRBD1 as a possible D gene (6 bases). Germline CDR1 SGHRS, CDR2 YFSETQ. V was pared by 3 bases and J by 2 bases, with 10 bases between. The CDR3 consists of 14 residues. The CDR3 is CASSSQGFTDTQYF. The CDR3, as DNA: TGCGCCAGCAGCTCGCAGGGGTTCACAGATACGCAGTATTTT.

The chain links TRBV10-2 to TRBJ1-3, with D perhaps matching TRBD1 (6 bases). This CDR3 is built from 14 residues. Per germline, CDR1 WSHSY and CDR2 SAAADI. V lost 8 bases and J lost 4, with 15 bases in between. The DNA of the CDR3 is TGCGCCAGCGGCCGGGACACGTCCGGAAACACCATATATTTT. Its translation: CASGRDTSGNTIYF.

The chain uses TRBV19 and TRBJ2-7, with a tentative D call TRBD1 (6 bases). Germline V gene lookup returns CDR1 LNHDA and CDR2 SQIVND (reference sequence). This CDR3 is built from 14 residues. Trimming took 4 bases from V and 3 from J, leaving 13 bases between them. The CDR3: CASSTQDRDYEQYF. CDR3 coding DNA: TGTGCCAGTAGTACTCAGGACAGAGACTACGAGCAGTACTTC.

The chain has TRBV24-1 and TRBJ2-3; D is undetermined. Germline values: CDR1 KGHDR, CDR2 SFDVKD. The CDR3 has 13 residues. V shed 8 bases and J shed 2 bases, with 10 bases lying between them. DNA of the CDR3: TGTGCCACCAAGGACGGAAACACAGATACGCAGTATTTT. Translation: CATKDGNTDTQYF.

The rearrangement links TRBV15 to TRBJ2-1; 9 nucleotides line up with TRBD1. V was pared by 3 bases and J by 9 bases, with 6 bases of the junction left unmatched. Germline loops: CDR1 LNHNV, CDR2 YYDKDF (reference sequence). The CDR3 is 14 residues long. The CDR3 loop is CATSRDRGYGEQFF. Written as DNA, the CDR3 is TGTGCCACCAGCAGGGACAGGGGCTACGGTGAGCAGTTCTTC.

The rearrangement joins TRBV5-1 to TRBJ1-1; D remains ambiguous. This CDR3 region has 15 residues. Germline V gene lookup returns CDR1 SGHRS and CDR2 YFSETQ. V lost 6 bases and J 4 bases, leaving 19 bases between the germline ends. The CDR3 reads CASTDLRAPGTEAFF. In DNA, the CDR3 is TGCGCCAGCACCGACCTTCGGGCCCCGGGCACTGAAGCTTTCTTT.

This clone was seen just once. A junction end diverges from the germline sequence, so it may reflect a read error. The chain joins TRBV12-5 to TRBJ2-1; 7 bases agree with TRBD1. The germline V gene encodes CDR1 LGHNT and CDR2 FRNRAP. CDR3 length: 15 amino acids. CDR3 nucleotide sequence: TGTGCTAGTGGTCTGGTAGGGGGCAGTAGGAATGAGCAGTTCTTC. Protein product: CASGLVGGSRNEQFF. Full variable domain (outside the CDR3, taken from reference TRBV12-5 and TRBJ2-1): DARVTQTPRHKVTEMGQEVTMRCQPILGHNTVFWYRQTMMQGLELLAYFRNRAPLDDSGMPKDRFSAEMPDATLATLKIQPSEPRDSAVYFCASGLVGGSRNEQFFGPGTRLTVL.

The genes are TRBV5-8 and TRBJ2-1; D not resolved. CDR1 is SGHTS and CDR2 is YDEGEE in the germline V gene. V lost 1 base and J 4 bases, leaving 6 bases between the germline ends. There are 13 residues in the CDR3. The CDR3 here is CASSLNPYNEQFF. The CDR3 DNA sequence: TGTGCCAGCAGCTTGAACCCTTACAATGAGCAGTTCTTC.

This clone was seen just once. The chain employs TRBV6-5 and TRBJ1-2, with D possibly being TRBD1 (5 bases). Trimming took 6 bases from V and 5 from J, leaving 16 bases between them. The CDR3 extends over 14 amino acids. Germline V lookup: CDR1 MNHEY, CDR2 SVGAGI. The CDR3 DNA follows: TGTGCCAGCAGAGACCCCGCAGGGCGTTATGGCTACACCTTC. Its translation is CASRDPAGRYGYTF.

This chain joins TRBV4-2 and TRBJ1-4; 7 bases map to TRBD1. The V and J ends lost 1 base and 7 bases, in that order; junction bases with no gene match: 6. CDR1 and CDR2 from the germline V gene are LGHNA and YNFKEQ. This CDR3 comprises 15 residues. The CDR3 coding sequence is TGTGCCAGCAGCCAAGGACAGGGCGAAAGTGAAAAACTGTTTTTT. It codes for CASSQGQGESEKLFF.

This chain joins TRBV2 and TRBJ2-7, with TRBD2 matching 7 bases. In germline, CDR1 is SNHLY, CDR2 FYNNEI. The V gene end was trimmed by 4 bases and the J gene end by 0 bases; junction bases not matched to a gene: 6. The CDR3 runs to 15 residues. The CDR3 nucleotides are TGTGCCAGCAGTGTTGACGGGGGGAGCTCCTACGAGCAGTACTTC. This gives the protein CASSVDGGSSYEQYF.

The gene calls are TRBV20-1 and TRBJ2-5; no clear D. CDR1 and CDR2 (germline): DFQATT, SNEGSKA (reference sequence). The CDR3 covers 11 residues. V was clipped by 3 bases and J by 2 bases, with 4 bases between them. In DNA form, the CDR3 reads TGCAGTGCTAGTCTGCAAGAGACCCAGTACTTC. Its translation: CSASLQETQYF.

The chain has TRBV6-2 or TRBV6-3 and TRBJ1-4; D remains ambiguous. Germline V gene data show CDR1 as MNHEY and CDR2 as SVGEGT. Trimming removed 7 bases from V and 7 bases from J, with 13 bases in between. The CDR3 extends over 13 amino acids. Here the CDR3 reads CASNPQFGEKLFF. The CDR3 DNA follows: TGTGCCAGCAACCCACAATTCGGTGAAAAACTGTTTTTT.

This rearrangement joins TRBV9 to TRBJ1-4; D call uncertain. Germline V gene data show CDR1 as SGDLS and CDR2 as YYNGEE. This CDR3 has 13 residues. V lost 4 bases and J lost 12, with 16 bases in between. The CDR3 reads CASSTKMGSQLFF. CDR3 in DNA: TGTGCCAGCAGCACCAAAATGGGGTCCCAACTGTTTTTT.